These T cell receptor beta chains were read from a single sample in a study of T cell repertoires in cytomegalovirus infection. MiXCR, applied by TCRdb to the reads, yields one record per CDR3 protein. The table lists 130,000 or so distinct CDR3 sequences, under 8% of them singletons, with more than 15% in the top ten. Sequenced input: PBMCs. Source of these receptors: a human donor in good health (CMV status not recorded). Some clones in this sample may be carry-over from other donors' samples. Both conserved end residues are part of each CDR3. The order of the fields is D gene, J gene, clone size, V gene, CDR3 DNA, CDR3 protein. A D gene is named only where the DNA matches it firmly. Clone size appears in some rows only: once, few, many, or a class for an expanded clone.

NA	TRBJ1-2	NA	TRBV6-4	TGTGCCAGCAGTGACTCCTTGGTCAGCCTAGAGTCTAACTATGGCTACACCTTC	CASSDSLVSLESNYGYTF
NA	TRBJ2-3	many	TRBV7-2	TGTGCCAGCAGCTTAGATAGGGCAGCGGGCACAGATACGCAGTATTTT	CASSLDRAAGTDTQYF
NA	TRBJ2-2	few	TRBV2	TGTGCCAGCAAAAACGGGGTGTTCGCCGGGGAGCTGTTTTTT	CASKNGVFAGELFF
NA	TRBJ1-1	many	TRBV7-8	TGTGCCAGCAGCCCCTGGGGGGGTGAAGCTTTCTTT	CASSPWGGEAFF
TRBD2	TRBJ2-7	many	TRBV5-6	TGTGCCAGCAGCTACCCGGGACTAGCCTACGAGCAGTACTTC	CASSYPGLAYEQYF
NA	TRBJ1-2	few	TRBV10-3	TGTGCCATCAGTGGTCAGGGACGGGGCTACACCTTC	CAISGQGRGYTF
NA	TRBJ1-1	many	TRBV12-3/TRBV12-4	TGTGCCAGCAGTTTAGGACGTGTGTGGAACACTGAAGCTTTCTTT	CASSLGRVWNTEAFF
TRBD1	TRBJ1-2	many	TRBV6-6	TGTGCCAGCAGAGTTGCACCTGGGGACAGGAAGGGCTACACCTTC	CASRVAPGDRKGYTF
NA	TRBJ1-1	many	TRBV7-9	TGTGCCAGCAGCTTCCAACAGGGAAACACTGAAGCTTTCTTT	CASSFQQGNTEAFF
TRBD2	TRBJ2-7	few	TRBV5-1	TGCGCCAGCAGCTTTGTCCCTAGCGGATCCTCCTCCTACGAGCAGTACTTC	CASSFVPSGSSSYEQYF
NA	TRBJ1-6	many	TRBV28	TGTGCCAGCAGTCCGACAGAGGTGTCTGGGCAACCCCTCCACTTT	CASSPTEVSGQPLHF
TRBD2	TRBJ2-1	few	TRBV28	TGTGCCAGCAATCTTCTAGCGGGGGGGCTGAATGAGCAGTTCTTC	CASNLLAGGLNEQFF
NA	TRBJ2-3	few	TRBV7-3	TGTGCCAGCAGCTTAGGAGTCGGGGCGGCAGATACGCAGTATTTT	CASSLGVGAADTQYF
NA	TRBJ1-3	NA	TRBV20-1	TGCAGTGCTAGTCAGAGCTCTGGAAACACCATATATTTT	CSASQSSGNTIYF
TRBD2	TRBJ2-1	NA	TRBV19	TGTGCCACCACTCTCTCTAGCGGCAATGAGCAGTTCTTC	CATTLSSGNEQFF
NA	TRBJ2-6	few	TRBV7-3	TGTGCCAGCAGCTTATGGGGTGGGGCACTTGCATCTGGGGCCAACGTCCTGACTTTC	CASSLWGGALASGANVLTF
NA	TRBJ1-2	NA	TRBV6-2/TRBV6-3	TGTGCCAGCAACCACCTCCAGGGATTCTATGGCTACACCTTC	CASNHLQGFYGYTF
TRBD2	TRBJ2-1	NA	TRBV5-5	TGTGCCAGCAGCCTGCGGGGGGGCGGGTACAATGAGCAGTTCTTC	CASSLRGGGYNEQFF
NA	TRBJ2-3	NA	TRBV2	TGTGCCAGCAGTGAAATGGACAGCACAGATACGCAGTATTTT	CASSEMDSTDTQYF
NA	TRBJ1-3	many	TRBV7-9	TGTGCCAGCAGCTTACGGGAGGAGAGTAACACCATATATTTT	CASSLREESNTIYF
NA	TRBJ2-7	NA	TRBV7-9	TGTGCCAGCAGCCGGACGGGGGTTGCCTACGAGCAGTACTTC	CASSRTGVAYEQYF
TRBD1	TRBJ2-3	many	TRBV7-2	TGTGCCAGCAGCACCGACAGGGCAGATACGCAGTATTTT	CASSTDRADTQYF
NA	TRBJ2-5	many	TRBV7-2	TGTGCCAGCAGCTTTTATGGGGTTGCAAGAGAGACCCAGTACTTC	CASSFYGVARETQYF
NA	TRBJ1-5	few	TRBV20-1	TGCAGTGCTAGAAAGGCGGCGAACAATCAGCCCCAGCATTTT	CSARKAANNQPQHF
NA	TRBJ1-2	many	TRBV4-1	TGCGCCAGCAGCCAAGCCCCTGAGTCTGGCTACACCTTC	CASSQAPESGYTF
TRBD2	TRBJ2-1	many	TRBV7-8	TGTGCCAGCAGCTTTTTTAGGACTAGCGGGGGCCCCAATGAGCAGTTCTTC	CASSFFRTSGGPNEQFF
NA	TRBJ2-7	many	TRBV7-9	TGTGCCAGCAGCTCCCAATACGAGCAGTACTTC	CASSSQYEQYF
TRBD1	TRBJ1-1	many	TRBV2	TGTGCCAGCACCGGACAGGCCGCTTTCTTT	CASTGQAAFF
TRBD2	TRBJ2-1	many	TRBV6-2/TRBV6-3	TGTGCCAGCAGTTTTGGGACTAGATCCTACAATGAGCAGTTCTTC	CASSFGTRSYNEQFF
NA	TRBJ2-5	many	TRBV11-2	TGTGCCAGCAGCGATCTACGGGGAAACCAAGAGACCCAGTACTTC	CASSDLRGNQETQYF
NA	TRBJ2-4	few	TRBV18	TGTGCCAGCTCACCATCTGGAGGACCAGCCAAAAACATTCAGTACTTC	CASSPSGGPAKNIQYF
NA	TRBJ2-7	many	TRBV7-8	TGTGCCAGCAGCTTAGACGGGAGAACCTACGAGCAGTACTTC	CASSLDGRTYEQYF
NA	TRBJ2-2	many	TRBV4-1	TGCGCCAGCAGCCAGACTGGAACCGGGGAGCTGTTTTTT	CASSQTGTGELFF
NA	TRBJ2-7	many	TRBV5-4	TGTGCCAGCAGCTTAGAAAGGGGTTCCTACGAGCAGTACTTC	CASSLERGSYEQYF
NA	TRBJ1-1	NA	TRBV18	TGTGCCAGCTCTCTAAGGCACACCCAGGGTAATGAAGCTTTCTTT	CASSLRHTQGNEAFF
NA	TRBJ1-2	many	TRBV7-2	TGTGCCAGCAGCCCAGGAGGGGGTGGCTACACCTTC	CASSPGGGGYTF
NA	TRBJ1-1	many	TRBV7-9	TGTGCCAGCAGCTTAGAGGGGGGGGAAACTGAAGCTTTCTTT	CASSLEGGETEAFF
NA	TRBJ1-6	many	TRBV6-1	TGTGCCAGCAGCGACGGGTCACCCCTCCACTTT	CASSDGSPLHF
TRBD1	TRBJ1-1	NA	TRBV20-1	TGCAGTGCGCGGACAGGGGACACTGAAGCTTTCTTT	CSARTGDTEAFF
NA	TRBJ2-3	many	TRBV7-2	TGTGCCAGCAGCAGTCGGAGGCAGGGTGGCGCCTGGCCCACAGATACGCAGTATTTT	CASSSRRQGGAWPTDTQYF
NA	TRBJ2-1	many	TRBV15	TGTGCCACCAGCAGAGAAGTTCGGGGGGCGAACAATGAGCAGTTCTTC	CATSREVRGANNEQFF
NA	TRBJ1-6	many	TRBV7-8	TGTGCCAGCAGTTATGGGCAGTTTAGTTCACCCCTCCACTTT	CASSYGQFSSPLHF
NA	TRBJ2-7	many	TRBV27	TGTGCCAGCAGTTCGTTCGACACGCCGCCTGTCTACGAGCAGTACTTC	CASSSFDTPPVYEQYF
NA	TRBJ2-3	NA	TRBV19	TGTGCCAGTAGTATGAGCCCAGATACGCAGTATTTT	CASSMSPDTQYF
TRBD1	TRBJ2-3	many	TRBV15	TGTGCCACCAGCAGAGACAGGGGGCCAGCAGATACGCAGTATTTT	CATSRDRGPADTQYF
NA	TRBJ1-2	NA	TRBV4-2	TGTGCCAGCAGCCAAGTAGGGACGACGGGGAATGGCTACACCTTC	CASSQVGTTGNGYTF
NA	TRBJ2-3	NA	TRBV9	TGTGCCAGCAGCGTCCTTAGCAGGGGCACAGATACGCAGTATTTT	CASSVLSRGTDTQYF
NA	TRBJ1-1	many	TRBV2	TGTGCCAGCAGTGAAGAGAGGCCGATGACTGAAGCTTTCTTT	CASSEERPMTEAFF